The T cell receptor beta chain described here comes from a study of T-cell memory formation after mild COVID-19. Findings and limits, study-wide: Certain responding clones were present in pre-infection memory, suggesting participation of cross-reactive memory. Clones contracting across day 15 to 85 had a balanced CD4/CD8 profile; later expanding clones leaned CD4+.

TCR alpha and TCR beta cDNA libraries carrying sample barcodes and UMIs came from 5'RACE with constant-segment primers. TCRdb analysed the 5' RACE reads with MiXCR anew, one entry per CDR3 protein. The sample has some 410,000 distinct CDR3 sequences, 20% to 25% seen once. A word on this clonotype: Antigen: not known.

Trimming took 8 bases from V and 7 from J, leaving 12 bases between them. This CDR3 region has 12 residues. This receptor was obtained from an adult woman who had mild COVID-19 (a few samples of this study predate the infection). Cell type and time point are not known. The sample was PBMCs or a T cell subset sorted from them (not recorded which). This rearrangement joins TRBV12-3 or TRBV12-4 to TRBJ2-1; no reliable D call. CDR3 nucleotides: TGTGCCAGCCTCCGGCCACTTAATGAGCAGTTCTTC. Its protein is CASLRPLNEQFF.